The sample holds one count of the clone carrying this TCR beta chain. The target antigen is unknown. This record belongs to a study of T cell repertoires in cytomegalovirus infection. Study overall: Shared public TCR beta signatures pointed to both CMV infection and a matching HLA type.

Study-wide points: HLA-C-restricted, CMV-specific TCR beta clonotypes were dominant ex vivo. Carriage of CMV together with the relevant HLA was identifiable through cumulative public TCR beta family frequency.

Germline CDR1 and CDR2: MDHEN and SYDVKM. This CDR3 contains 15 residues. Trimming stripped 6 bases from V and 0 bases from J, with 14 bases between. TCRdb reprocessed the reads via MiXCR and lists one record per CDR3 protein. This table holds over 250,000 distinct CDR3 sequences, roughly a quarter found once. The sample was PBMCs. This clonotype was obtained from a human donor in good health (CMV status not recorded). Some clones in this sample may be carry-over from other donors' samples. This sequence joins TRBV28 and TRBJ1-1; D unresolved. CDR3 sequence: CASSPGRWMNTEAFF. For the CDR3, the DNA is TGTGCCAGCAGCCCCGGACGGTGGATGAACACTGAAGCTTTCTTT.